This T cell receptor beta chain was identified during a study of blood T cell repertoires in COVID-19. Unmatched junction bases numbered 9, after V lost 0 bases and J lost 6 bases. The CDR3 totals 16 residues. The germline gives CDR1 SGHNT, CDR2 YYREEE (reference sequence). This table comes from immunoSEQ multiplex PCR, and its TCRdb copy is limited to in-frame clones, with some not included. This table holds 390,000 or so clones, over 75% found once. The chain links TRBV5-4 to TRBJ2-1, with TRBD2 identical over 7 bases. The material sequenced was PBMCs or T cells enriched from blood (not recorded which). This receptor was identified in a young man who had recovered from COVID-19. Here the CDR3 DNA reads TGTGCCAGCAGCTTGGACGGGGGGAGAAGAACCAATGAGCAGTTCTTC. Translated, it gives CASSLDGGRRTNEQFF.